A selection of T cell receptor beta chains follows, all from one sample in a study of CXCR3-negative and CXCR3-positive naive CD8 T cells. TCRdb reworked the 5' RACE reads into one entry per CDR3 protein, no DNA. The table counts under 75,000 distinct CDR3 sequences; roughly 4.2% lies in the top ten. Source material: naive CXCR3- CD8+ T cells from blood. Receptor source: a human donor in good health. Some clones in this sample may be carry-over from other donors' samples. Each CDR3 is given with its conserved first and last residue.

CASSSTGLYYEQYF	TRBJ2-7	TRBV28
CASSYRDTEAFF	TRBJ1-1	TRBV19
CSATLLAGGAGNEQFF	TRBJ2-1	TRBV20-1
CASSQASGGYNEQFF	TRBJ2-1	TRBV4-3
CASSFQGEGQPQHF	TRBJ1-5	TRBV27
CASSLAVAGIDSYNEQFF	TRBJ2-1	TRBV7-9
CASSPGPYSEAFF	TRBJ1-1	TRBV6-5
CSARGQAITEAFF	TRBJ1-1	TRBV20-1
CASSLQDSYEQYF	TRBJ2-7	TRBV14
CASSLLGSGGITDTQYF	TRBJ2-3	TRBV6-6
CASSLGLVLGRGPSYEQYF	TRBJ2-7	TRBV12-3/TRBV12-4
CSATSLGPAYEQYF	TRBJ2-7	TRBV20-1
CSVEMDRGEQYF	TRBJ2-7	TRBV29-1
CASSYSLGTETESSGANVLTF	TRBJ2-6	TRBV6-2/TRBV6-3
CASSHGTSGLWETQYF	TRBJ2-5	TRBV4-3
CSARDGEAGGKAYEQYF	TRBJ2-7	TRBV20-1
CASSFPSGDTDTQYF	TRBJ2-3	TRBV12-3/TRBV12-4
CASSQEQGWDEQFF	TRBJ2-1	TRBV3-1
CSARGTSPQETQYF	TRBJ2-5	TRBV20-1
CAWTPPGTGDTGELFF	TRBJ2-2	TRBV30
CASSPPGGECFF	TRBJ2-1	TRBV7-9
CASSQEPAGGPETQYF	TRBJ2-5	TRBV4-2
CSVGLDSDTQYF	TRBJ2-3	TRBV29-1
CASCIAGGYNEQFF	TRBJ2-1	TRBV28
CASSQELSGTYEQYF	TRBJ2-7	TRBV4-2
CASSLGVSASYEQYF	TRBJ2-7	TRBV7-6
CASSLPRVNTEAFF	TRBJ1-1	TRBV7-9
CASSLARTSGGAIGNEQFF	TRBJ2-1	TRBV5-1
CSVEDGTLGTQYF	TRBJ2-5	TRBV29-1
CASSDSGSGGELFF	TRBJ2-2	TRBV6-4
CASSYRQENTEAFF	TRBJ1-1	TRBV6-5
CASSLNRPSFISGSEQYF	TRBJ2-7	TRBV28
CASSQVSLLAGGNEQFF	TRBJ2-1	TRBV3-1
CSGDRASGGSAYEQYF	TRBJ2-7	TRBV29-1
CASSVELGYEQYF	TRBJ2-7	TRBV9
CASSLGWGLDTQYF	TRBJ2-3	TRBV5-5
CASSKAFVQGVRGDQPQHF	TRBJ1-5	TRBV21-1
CASSLGTGSYEQFF	TRBJ2-1	TRBV5-5
CAWTALREPYEQYF	TRBJ2-7	TRBV30
CASSPSQQGADTQYF	TRBJ2-3	TRBV18